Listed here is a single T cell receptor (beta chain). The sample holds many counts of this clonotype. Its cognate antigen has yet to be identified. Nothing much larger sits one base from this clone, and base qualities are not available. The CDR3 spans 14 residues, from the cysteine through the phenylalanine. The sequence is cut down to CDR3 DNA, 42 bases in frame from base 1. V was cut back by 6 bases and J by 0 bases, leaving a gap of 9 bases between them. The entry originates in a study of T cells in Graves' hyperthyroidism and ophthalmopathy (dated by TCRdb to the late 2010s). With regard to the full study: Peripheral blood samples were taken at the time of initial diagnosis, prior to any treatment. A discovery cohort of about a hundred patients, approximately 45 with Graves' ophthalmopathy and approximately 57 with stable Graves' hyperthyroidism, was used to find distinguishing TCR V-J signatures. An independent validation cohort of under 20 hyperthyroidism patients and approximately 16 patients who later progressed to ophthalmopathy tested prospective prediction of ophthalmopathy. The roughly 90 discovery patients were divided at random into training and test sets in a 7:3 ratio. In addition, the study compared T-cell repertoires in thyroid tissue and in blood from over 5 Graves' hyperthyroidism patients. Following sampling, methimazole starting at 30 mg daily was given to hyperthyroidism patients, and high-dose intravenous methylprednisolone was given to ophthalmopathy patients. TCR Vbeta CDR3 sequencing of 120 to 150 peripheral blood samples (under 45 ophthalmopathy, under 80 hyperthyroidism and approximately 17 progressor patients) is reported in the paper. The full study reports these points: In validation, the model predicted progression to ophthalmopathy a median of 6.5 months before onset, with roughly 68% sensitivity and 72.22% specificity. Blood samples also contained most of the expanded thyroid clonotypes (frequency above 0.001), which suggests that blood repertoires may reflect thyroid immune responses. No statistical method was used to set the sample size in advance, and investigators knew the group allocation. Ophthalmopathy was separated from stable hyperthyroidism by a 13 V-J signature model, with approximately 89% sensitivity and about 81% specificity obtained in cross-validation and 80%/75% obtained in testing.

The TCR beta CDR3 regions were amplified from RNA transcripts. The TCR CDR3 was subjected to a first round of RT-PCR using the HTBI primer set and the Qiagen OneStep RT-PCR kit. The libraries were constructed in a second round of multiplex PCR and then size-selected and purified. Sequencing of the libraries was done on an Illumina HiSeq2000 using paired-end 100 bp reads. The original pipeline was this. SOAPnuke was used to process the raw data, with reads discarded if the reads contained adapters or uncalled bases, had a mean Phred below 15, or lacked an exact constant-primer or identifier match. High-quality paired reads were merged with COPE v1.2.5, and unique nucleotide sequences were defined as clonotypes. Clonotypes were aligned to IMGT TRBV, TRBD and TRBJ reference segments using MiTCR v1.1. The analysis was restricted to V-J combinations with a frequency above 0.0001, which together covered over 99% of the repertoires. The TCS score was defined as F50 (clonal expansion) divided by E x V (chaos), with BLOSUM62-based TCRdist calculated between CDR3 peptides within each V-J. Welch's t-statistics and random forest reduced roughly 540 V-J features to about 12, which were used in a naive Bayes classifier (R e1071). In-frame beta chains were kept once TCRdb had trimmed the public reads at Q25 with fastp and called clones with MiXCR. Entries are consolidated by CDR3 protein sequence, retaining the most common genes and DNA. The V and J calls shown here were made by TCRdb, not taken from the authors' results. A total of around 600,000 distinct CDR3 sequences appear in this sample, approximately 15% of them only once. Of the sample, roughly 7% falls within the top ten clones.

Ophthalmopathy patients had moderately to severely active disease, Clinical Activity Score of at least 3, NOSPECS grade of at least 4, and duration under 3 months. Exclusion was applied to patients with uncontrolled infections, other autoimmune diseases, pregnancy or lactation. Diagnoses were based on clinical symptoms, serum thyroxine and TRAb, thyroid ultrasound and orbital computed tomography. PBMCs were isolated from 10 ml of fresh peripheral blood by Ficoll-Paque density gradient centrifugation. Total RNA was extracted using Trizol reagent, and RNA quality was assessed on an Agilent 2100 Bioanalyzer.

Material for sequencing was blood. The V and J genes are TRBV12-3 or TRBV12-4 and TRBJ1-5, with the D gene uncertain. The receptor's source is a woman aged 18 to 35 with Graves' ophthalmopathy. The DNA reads TGTGCCAGCAGCGCCGGATATAGCAATCAGCCCCAGCATTTT. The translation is CASSAGYSNQPQHF.